This is a list of T cell receptor beta chains from one sample in a study of blood T cell repertoires in COVID-19. Clones were read by immunoSEQ multiplex PCR, and TCRdb kept only the in-frame ones, dropping some. The sample includes over 75,000 clones, 90% to 95% seen only once; the top ten take over 1.5%. The sequenced material came from peripheral blood. These receptors were obtained from a man aged 60 to 75 with acute or convalescent COVID-19. Both conserved end residues are part of each CDR3. A D gene is named only where the DNA matches it firmly. Part of the rows lack a size; the others show once, few, many or a class for expanded clones.

TRBJ2-1	-	TRBV2	-	TGTGCCAGCTGGTGGGCGGGAAGGATCAATGAGCAGTTCTTC	CASWWAGRINEQFF
TRBJ2-3	-	TRBV7-2	TRBD2	TGTGCCAGCAGCTTACGTAGCGGGAGGACAGATACGCAGTATTTT	CASSLRSGRTDTQYF
TRBJ1-5	-	TRBV7-7	-	TGTGCTAGCAGCTTACCCCCCTATGGCAGGGTCAATCAGCCCCAGCATTTT	CASSLPPYGRVNQPQHF
TRBJ2-3	-	TRBV13	-	TGTGCCAGCAGCCCGGTCCGGTCGGAGGGACTAGATACGCAGTATTTT	CASSPVRSEGLDTQYF
TRBJ2-7	-	TRBV6-2/TRBV6-3	TRBD2	TGTGCCAGCAGTTACGGGACTAGCGGTTACGAGCAGTACTTC	CASSYGTSGYEQYF
TRBJ2-7	-	TRBV5-6	-	TGTGCCAGCAGCTTACGGGGGGCGGGTAGCTGGACCTACGAGCAGTACTTC	CASSLRGAGSWTYEQYF
TRBJ2-7	once	TRBV29-1	-	TGCAGCGTGGGGGGAAGGGCATCTACCCCCTCCTACGAGCAGTACTTC	CSVGGRASTPSYEQYF
TRBJ2-2	-	TRBV19	TRBD2	TGTGCCAGTAGTATCGGGACTAGCGGGAGGGCCCCAACGAACACCGGGGAGCTGTTTTTT	CASSIGTSGRAPTNTGELFF
TRBJ1-1	few	TRBV6-2/TRBV6-3	TRBD1	TGTGCCAGCAGCCCGAACAGGGGGGGAGGAATGAACACTGAAGCTTTCTTT	CASSPNRGGGMNTEAFF
TRBJ2-5	-	TRBV5-1	-	TGCGCCAGCAGCTTGGCGGAGGTTCCCGGAGGGGAGACCCAGTACTTC	CASSLAEVPGGETQYF
TRBJ2-3	-	TRBV20-1	TRBD1	TGCAGTGCTAGTCCTGGACAGGGATCCCTCGCTGTAGATACGCAGTATTTT	CSASPGQGSLAVDTQYF
TRBJ2-1	-	TRBV19	TRBD2	TGTGCCAGTAGTACCATAGCGGGAGGCTACAATGAGCAGTTCTTC	CASSTIAGGYNEQFF
TRBJ2-3	-	TRBV30	TRBD2	TGTGCCTGGAGCTTAGGGACTAACTCTCATACGCAGTATTTT	CAWSLGTNSHTQYF
TRBJ2-3	-	TRBV11-3	TRBD1	TGTGCCAGCAGCTTATGGGACAGAAGACCTAGCACAGATACGCAGTATTTT	CASSLWDRRPSTDTQYF
TRBJ1-4	-	TRBV9	TRBD1	TGTGCCAGCAGCCCCCGAGCGGTGGAGACAGGGGGTGAAAAACTGTTTTTT	CASSPRAVETGGEKLFF
TRBJ2-1	-	TRBV12-1	-	TGTGCCAGCAGCTTGAGACTAGCGGAATACAATGAGCAGTTCTTC	CASSLRLAEYNEQFF
TRBJ1-5	-	TRBV10-3	TRBD1	TGTGCCATCAGTGAGTCGTTGCCGGACAGGTTGGGTCAGCCCCAGCATTTT	CAISESLPDRLGQPQHF
TRBJ2-2	-	TRBV12-3/TRBV12-4	-	TGTGCCAGCAGCCTAACCAACACCGGGGAGCTGTTTTTT	CASSLTNTGELFF
TRBJ2-7	-	TRBV27	-	TGTGCCAGCAGTCCTGGGGAGGCTGTAACTTACGAGCAGTACTTC	CASSPGEAVTYEQYF
TRBJ1-1	-	TRBV7-9	-	TGTGCCAGCAGCTTAGCAGGGGCGGGGACTGAAGCTTTCTTT	CASSLAGAGTEAFF
TRBJ2-1	-	TRBV6-1	TRBD1	TGTGCCAGCAGTGAATCGACAGGGGACGATGAGCAGTTCTTC	CASSESTGDDEQFF
TRBJ1-5	-	TRBV6-5	TRBD1	TGTGCCAGCCGGACAGGGGTCGGTCAGCCCCAGCATTTT	CASRTGVGQPQHF
TRBJ1-1	-	TRBV5-4	TRBD1	TGTGCCAGCAGTGGGAAACAGGGGGCGCGGGATGAAGCTTTCTTT	CASSGKQGARDEAFF
TRBJ2-3	-	TRBV27	TRBD2	TGTGCCAGCTCAAAGGACGGGGGGTTTTTGGATACGCAGTATTTT	CASSKDGGFLDTQYF
TRBJ1-5	-	TRBV19	-	TGTGCCAGTAAGGTACGGGGGGACCCTATTAGCAATCAGCCCCAGCATTTT	CASKVRGDPISNQPQHF
TRBJ1-5	-	TRBV19	TRBD1	TGTGCCAGTAGTGGACGACAGGGATTCGGCAATCAGCCCCAGCATTTT	CASSGRQGFGNQPQHF
TRBJ2-7	-	TRBV20-1	-	TGCAGTGCTAGTGCGGTGTACGAGCAGTACTTC	CSASAVYEQYF
TRBJ2-1	-	TRBV12-3/TRBV12-4	-	TGTGCCAGCAGTTTTGCTCAGAACAATGAGCAGTTCTTC	CASSFAQNNEQFF
TRBJ2-5	once	TRBV9	TRBD1	TGTGCCAGCACCCCAGGGGGCAGGGAGCAAGAGACCCAGTACTTC	CASTPGGREQETQYF
TRBJ2-1	-	TRBV2	TRBD2	TGTGCCAGCAGGAAGGAACTAGCGGGAGGAAATGAGCAGTTCTTC	CASRKELAGGNEQFF
TRBJ1-2	few	TRBV5-1	-	TGCGCCAGCAGCCGGGACTCTGCGGAGGGCTACACCTTC	CASSRDSAEGYTF
TRBJ2-7	once	TRBV3-1/TRBV3-2	-	TGTGCCAGCAGCCAACTGGGCGAGAGCTCCTACGAGCAGTACTTC	CASSQLGESSYEQYF
TRBJ2-5	-	TRBV7-2	-	TGTGCCAGCAGCAAAACCGGGACTTCTAGCCAGTACTTC	CASSKTGTSSQYF
TRBJ2-7	-	TRBV11-2	-	TGTGCCAGCAGCTTCGGGGGGCCGAACTACGAGCAGTACTTC	CASSFGGPNYEQYF
TRBJ2-6	-	TRBV10-2	TRBD1	TGCGCCAGCAGTGACCAAACAGGGGCTGGGGCCAACGTCCTGACTTTC	CASSDQTGAGANVLTF
TRBJ2-3	-	TRBV15	TRBD1	TGTGCCACCAGCAAATTCAAGGGGGACACAGGGGCAGATACGCAGTATTTT	CATSKFKGDTGADTQYF
TRBJ2-2	-	TRBV6-5	TRBD1	TGTGCCAGCAGTTACTCAGGGGGCTCCCCCACCGGGGAGCTGTTTTTT	CASSYSGGSPTGELFF
TRBJ2-7	-	TRBV30	TRBD1	TGTGCCTGGAGTGCTCCCGGGACAGGGGCTACCTACGAGCAGTACTTC	CAWSAPGTGATYEQYF
TRBJ2-1	-	TRBV7-3	TRBD2	TGTGCCAGCAGCTCGCGTTTAGCGGGATCAACTTACAATGAGCAGTTCTTC	CASSSRLAGSTYNEQFF